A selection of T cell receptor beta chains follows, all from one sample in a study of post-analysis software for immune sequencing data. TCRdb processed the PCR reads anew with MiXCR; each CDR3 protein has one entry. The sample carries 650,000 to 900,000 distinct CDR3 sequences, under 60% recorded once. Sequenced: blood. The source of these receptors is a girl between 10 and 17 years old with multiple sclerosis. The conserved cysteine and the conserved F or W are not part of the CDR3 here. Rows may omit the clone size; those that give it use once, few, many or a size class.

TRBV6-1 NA ASSVTSAQETQY
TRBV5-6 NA ASSHPSNTQY
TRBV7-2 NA ASSPVPFAYEQY
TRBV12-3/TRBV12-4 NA ASSFTAARSYNEQF
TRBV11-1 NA ASSLRDGDYEQYFGLTYGYT
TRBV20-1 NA SARDRGLAVQETQY
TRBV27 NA ASSSGKEGPSYGYT
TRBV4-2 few ASSQGDSNYEQY
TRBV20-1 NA SAFDRANEKLF
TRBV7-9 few ASSLVAGATYEQY
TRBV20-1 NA SASTAPGLAGAETQY
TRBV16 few ASSQSGAINTEAF
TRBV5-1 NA ASSLGYGGEGTEAF
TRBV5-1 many ASSQEPTATNEKLF
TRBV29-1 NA SVIKGQGLGYGYT
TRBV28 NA ASSLRGTGASYEQY
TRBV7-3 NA ASSFGGRSSYNEQF
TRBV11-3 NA ASSWGLAGAEADTQY
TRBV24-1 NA ATSSPGGEQF
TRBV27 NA ASSHLSGNMGNEQF
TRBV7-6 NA ASSLSPVLAEAF
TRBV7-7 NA ASSPRTSAEQY
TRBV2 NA ATMGYSYNEQF
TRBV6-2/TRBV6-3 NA ASSYLELSYNEQF
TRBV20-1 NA SFTEVNEQY
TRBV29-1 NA SVGQNNEQF
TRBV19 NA ASSIGGKAETQY
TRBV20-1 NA GAGAGGDTQY
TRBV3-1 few ASSQRPAGEDTQY
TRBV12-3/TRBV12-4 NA ASTVDSSYEQY
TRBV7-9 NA ASSLEGRRGKNIQY
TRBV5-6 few ASSSAVSGPQH
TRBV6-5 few ASSYSPSGRRFSEQY
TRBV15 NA ATSRDLADKRTDPWYGYT
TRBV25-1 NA ASSEYGGTGVGTNEKLF
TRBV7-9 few ASSPRMGHYGYT
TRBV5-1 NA ASSGQTLANYGYT
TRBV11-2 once ASSFGQGPTALNEQF
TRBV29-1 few SVPGQGEYEQY
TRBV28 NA ASSLETGRHQY
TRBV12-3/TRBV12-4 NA ASRLRGEAF
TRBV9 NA ASSVGGRADIQY
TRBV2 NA ASSEYDGLAVQMETQY
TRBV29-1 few SVGRGSGYT
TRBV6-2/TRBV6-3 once ASSYSGKDT
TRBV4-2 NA ASSVGAVSDYGYT
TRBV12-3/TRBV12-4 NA ASRIGGGRSTEAF
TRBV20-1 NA SARDRGGTWDTQY
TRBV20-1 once SARRASSASYNEQF
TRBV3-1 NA ASSRDRARAF
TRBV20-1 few SGNFADTQY
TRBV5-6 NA ASSFAYGSYEQY
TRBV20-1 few SADRGIAPYEQY
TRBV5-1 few ASSPLAGDGGTDTQY